Listed below are T cell receptor beta chains from one sample, sequenced in a study of cytomegalovirus exposure and HLA in healthy donors. The table came from immunoSEQ multiplex PCR; TCRdb's copy has only in-frame clones and leaves some out. The sample carries about 140,000 clones, 65% to 85% recorded once. Sequencing was performed on PBMCs. The receptors derive from a male donor in good health and CMV-seronegative. CDR3s leave out the opening cysteine and the closing phenylalanine or tryptophan. The order of the fields is J gene, V gene, CDR3 protein.

TRBJ2-7 TRBV28 ASSFPDRGRLREQY
TRBJ1-2 TRBV6-6 ASSYGRGGGGYT
TRBJ1-3 TRBV9 ASSVLARPSSGNTIY
TRBJ1-2 TRBV7-2 ASSLVWGLIYGYT
TRBJ1-6 TRBV7-9 ASSLNSGNSPLH
TRBJ1-1 TRBV19 ASSIGAGGTEAF
TRBJ1-2 TRBV4-1 ASSPMRQGNTYGYT
TRBJ2-7 TRBV7-9 SSSSTGFNEQY
TRBJ1-6 TRBV28 ASRQGAYNSPLH
TRBJ1-6 TRBV5-1 ASSWLGGGRSSYNSPLH
TRBJ2-7 TRBV6-5 ASSPTQGGEQY
TRBJ2-2 TRBV2 ASSPKEGGELF
TRBJ2-5 TRBV2 ASSVDSLAGIETQY
TRBJ2-1 TRBV5-1 ASSLSSGSSYNEQF
TRBJ2-4 TRBV28 ASSFPGDIQY
TRBJ2-7 TRBV29-1 SVVAWGGGRYEQY
TRBJ1-6 TRBV9 ASSATGQGVSPLH
TRBJ2-1 TRBV19 ASSVAGGPPGEQF
TRBJ2-3 TRBV6-1 ASSEPGSGTDTQY
TRBJ1-2 TRBV2 ASTYNYGYT
TRBJ2-7 TRBV11-1 ASSLSLAGVEQY
TRBJ2-1 TRBV7-3 ASSLGQKYNEQF
TRBJ2-7 TRBV27 ASSSRGTGSYEQY
TRBJ2-5 TRBV4-2 ASSQEVKGQGTQY
TRBJ2-5 TRBV6-1 ASSEVGAGGRGTQY
TRBJ2-7 TRBV7-9 ASSSPATSGSYEQY
TRBJ2-7 TRBV6-6 ASSYNWGDEQY
TRBJ1-2 TRBV6-1 ASSESMEYGDRGRPANYGYT
TRBJ1-1 TRBV2 ASRTDKLNTEAF
TRBJ1-1 TRBV18 ASSPLSGDTEAF
TRBJ2-2 TRBV7-9 ASSSGSSFNSGELF
TRBJ2-1 TRBV9 ASSIGSGRGGVNEQF
TRBJ2-3 TRBV28 ASSSGTSGSHTDTQY
TRBJ1-2 TRBV5-1 ASSFGVRNYGYT
TRBJ1-2 TRBV7-9 ASYPGAPYGYT
TRBJ1-5 TRBV5-1 ASSLGQANQPQH